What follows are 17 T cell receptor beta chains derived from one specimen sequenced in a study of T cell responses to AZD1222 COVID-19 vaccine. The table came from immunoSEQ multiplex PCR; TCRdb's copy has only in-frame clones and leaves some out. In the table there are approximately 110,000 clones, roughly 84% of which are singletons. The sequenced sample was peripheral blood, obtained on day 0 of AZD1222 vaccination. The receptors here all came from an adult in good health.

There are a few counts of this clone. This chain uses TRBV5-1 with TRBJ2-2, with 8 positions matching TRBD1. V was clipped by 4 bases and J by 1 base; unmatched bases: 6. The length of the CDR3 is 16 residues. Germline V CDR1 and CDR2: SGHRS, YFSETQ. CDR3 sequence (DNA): TGCGCCAGCAGCAGGGCCGGGACAGGGAACACCGGGGAGCTGTTTTTT. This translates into CASSRAGTGNTGELFF.

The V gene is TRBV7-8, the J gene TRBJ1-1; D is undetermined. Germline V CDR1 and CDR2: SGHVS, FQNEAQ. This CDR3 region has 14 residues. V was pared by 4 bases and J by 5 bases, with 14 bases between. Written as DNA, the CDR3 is TGTGCCAGCAGCTCGTCAACGGGGAGGACTGAAGCTTTCTTT. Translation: CASSSSTGRTEAFF.

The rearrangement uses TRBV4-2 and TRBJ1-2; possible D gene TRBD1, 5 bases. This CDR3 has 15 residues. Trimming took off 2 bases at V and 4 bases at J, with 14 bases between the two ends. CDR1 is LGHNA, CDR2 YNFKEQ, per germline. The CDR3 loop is CASSQRSGLIYGYTF. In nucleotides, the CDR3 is TGTGCCAGCAGCCAACGGTCGGGACTCATCTATGGCTACACCTTC.

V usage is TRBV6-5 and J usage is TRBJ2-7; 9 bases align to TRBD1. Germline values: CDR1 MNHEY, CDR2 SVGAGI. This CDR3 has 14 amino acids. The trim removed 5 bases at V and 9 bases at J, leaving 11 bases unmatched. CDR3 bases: TGTGCCAGCAGTCCCCGGACAGGGGTCTTCCCGCAGTACTTC. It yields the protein CASSPRTGVFPQYF.

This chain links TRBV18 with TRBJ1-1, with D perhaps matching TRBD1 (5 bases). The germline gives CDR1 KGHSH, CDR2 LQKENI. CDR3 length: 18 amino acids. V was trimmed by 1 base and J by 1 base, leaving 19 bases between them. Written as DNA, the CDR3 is TGTGCCAGCTCACCACTGCAGGGCTCTAGCGTGGCGAACACTGAAGCTTTCTTT. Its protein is CASSPLQGSSVANTEAFF.

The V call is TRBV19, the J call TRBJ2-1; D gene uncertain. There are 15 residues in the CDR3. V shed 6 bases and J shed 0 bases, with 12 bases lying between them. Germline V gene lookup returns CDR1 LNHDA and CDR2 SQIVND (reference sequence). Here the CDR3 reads CASSHPGGSYNEQFF. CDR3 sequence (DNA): TGTGCCAGTAGCCATCCAGGTGGCTCCTACAATGAGCAGTTCTTC.

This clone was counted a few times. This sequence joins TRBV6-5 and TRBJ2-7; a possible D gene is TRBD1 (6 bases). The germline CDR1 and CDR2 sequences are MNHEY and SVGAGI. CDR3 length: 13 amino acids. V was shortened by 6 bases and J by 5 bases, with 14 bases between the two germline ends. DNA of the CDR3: TGTGCCAGCAGGGCGACAGGTTCTCACGAGCAGTACTTC. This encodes CASRATGSHEQYF.

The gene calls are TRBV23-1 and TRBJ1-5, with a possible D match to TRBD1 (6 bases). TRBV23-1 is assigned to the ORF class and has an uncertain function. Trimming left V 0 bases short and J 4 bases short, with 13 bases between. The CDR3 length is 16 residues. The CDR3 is CASSQSNGGRNQPQHF. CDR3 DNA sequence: TGCGCCAGCAGTCAATCGAACGGGGGCAGAAATCAGCCCCAGCATTTT.

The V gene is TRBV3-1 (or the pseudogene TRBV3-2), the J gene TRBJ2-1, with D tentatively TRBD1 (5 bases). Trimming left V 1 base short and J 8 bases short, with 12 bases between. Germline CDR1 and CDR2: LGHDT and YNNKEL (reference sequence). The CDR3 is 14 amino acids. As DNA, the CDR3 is TGTGCCAGCAGCCAAGGGCAGGGAAGAGATGAGCAGTTCTTC. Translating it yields CASSQGQGRDEQFF.

CDR3 nucleotides: TGTGCCAGCAGTACTAGCGGTACTGGCAACATTCAGTACTTC. As protein: CASSTSGTGNIQYF. This rearrangement joins TRBV28 to TRBJ2-4; 8 nucleotides agree with TRBD2. From germline, CDR1 is MDHEN and CDR2 SYDVKM. This CDR3 is built from 14 residues. The J segment lost 7 bases and the V segment lost 5 bases, leaving 7 bases of the junction unmatched.

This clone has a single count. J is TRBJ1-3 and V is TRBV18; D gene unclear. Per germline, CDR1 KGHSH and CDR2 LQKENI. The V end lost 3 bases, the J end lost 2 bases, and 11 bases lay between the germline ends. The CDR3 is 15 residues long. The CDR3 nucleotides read TGTGCCAGCTCACCGCAAGGTTCCCCTGGAAACACCATATATTTT. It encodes CASSPQGSPGNTIYF.

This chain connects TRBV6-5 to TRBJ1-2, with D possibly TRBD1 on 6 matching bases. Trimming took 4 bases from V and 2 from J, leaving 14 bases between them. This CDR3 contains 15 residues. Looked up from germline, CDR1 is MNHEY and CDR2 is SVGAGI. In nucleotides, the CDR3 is TGTGCCAGCAGTTCGGACAGCCGGGGAAACTATGGCTACACCTTC. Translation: CASSSDSRGNYGYTF.

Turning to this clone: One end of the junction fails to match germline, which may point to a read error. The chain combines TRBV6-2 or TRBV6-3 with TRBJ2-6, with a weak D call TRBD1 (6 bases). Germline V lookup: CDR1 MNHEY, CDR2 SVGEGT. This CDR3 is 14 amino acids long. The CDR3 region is CASTPEPLRQASSF. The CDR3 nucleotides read TGTGCCAGCACCCCCGAACCCCTTAGACAGGCCTCTTCTTTC.

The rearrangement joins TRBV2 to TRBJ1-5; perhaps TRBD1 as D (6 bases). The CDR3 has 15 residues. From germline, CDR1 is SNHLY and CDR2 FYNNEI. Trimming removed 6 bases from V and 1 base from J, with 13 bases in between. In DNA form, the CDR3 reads TGTGCCAGCAGCCTACAGGGCTTGAGCAATCAGCCCCAGCATTTT. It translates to CASSLQGLSNQPQHF.

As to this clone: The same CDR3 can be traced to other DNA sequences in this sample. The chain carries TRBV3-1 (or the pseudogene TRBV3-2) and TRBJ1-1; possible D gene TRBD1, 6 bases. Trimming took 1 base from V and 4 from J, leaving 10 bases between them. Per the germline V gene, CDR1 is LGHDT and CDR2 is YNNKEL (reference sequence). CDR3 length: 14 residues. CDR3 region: CASSQGVGGTEAFF. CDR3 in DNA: TGTGCCAGCAGCCAAGGGGTAGGGGGCACTGAAGCTTTCTTT.

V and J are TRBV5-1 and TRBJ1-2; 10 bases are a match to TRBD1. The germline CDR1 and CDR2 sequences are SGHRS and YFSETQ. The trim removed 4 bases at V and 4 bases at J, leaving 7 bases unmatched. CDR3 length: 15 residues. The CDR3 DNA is TGCGCCAGCAGCCCCGTGGACAGGGGGTTCTATGGCTACACCTTC. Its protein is CASSPVDRGFYGYTF. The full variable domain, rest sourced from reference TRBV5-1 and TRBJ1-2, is KAGVTQTPRYLIKTRGQQVTLSCSPISGHRSVSWYQQTPGQGLQFLFEYFSETQRNKGNFPGRFSGRQFSNSRSEMNVSTLELGDSALYLCASSPVDRGFYGYTFGSGTRLTVV.

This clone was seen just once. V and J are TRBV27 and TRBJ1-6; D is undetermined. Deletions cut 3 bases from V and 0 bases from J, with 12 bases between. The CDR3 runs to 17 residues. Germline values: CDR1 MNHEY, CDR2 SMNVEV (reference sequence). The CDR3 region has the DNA TGTGCCAGCAGTTTGGGAGGGAGAAGCTCCTATAATTCACCCCTCCACTTT. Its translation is CASSLGGRSSYNSPLHF.